Reported below is one T cell receptor (beta chain). Germline V gene lookup returns CDR1 SGHNT and CDR2 YYREEE (reference sequence). V lost 0 bases and J 0 bases, leaving 9 bases between the germline ends. The CDR3 is 15 residues long. Original methodology: Amplified reference gene primers provided the basis for estimating nucleated cell counts. The table came from immunoSEQ multiplex PCR; TCRdb's copy has only in-frame clones and leaves some out. V and J calls and clone size come straight from that table; D and trimming were deduced from the DNA. This sample has more than 85,000 clones, with around 73% found just once. The sample is drawn from a study of blood T cell repertoires in COVID-19. In the study overall: Both acute and convalescent COVID-19 samples were obtained from the United States, Italy and Spain. PBMCs, B-cell-depleted T cells, or T cells provided the cDNA or gDNA that made up the material.

The V gene is TRBV5-4, the J gene TRBJ2-5; D unresolved. The sequence was obtained from a man aged 60 to 69 with active or convalescent COVID-19. The specimen sequenced was peripheral blood. The CDR3 protein is CASSLGDPNQETQYF. CDR3 in DNA: TGTGCCAGCAGCTTGGGTGATCCTAACCAAGAGACCCAGTACTTC.